The 29 T cell receptor beta chains reported below all come from one sample, sequenced in a study of molecular identifiers for immune sequencing clone quantification. TCRdb re-called the PCR reads with MiXCR, one entry per CDR3 protein. The repertoire holds some 590,000 distinct CDR3 sequences, with roughly 27% as singletons. The sample was naive CD8+ T cells from blood, with Jurkat cell RNA spiked in. Indicated subset: FACS-sorted CD8+CD4-CCR7+CD45RA+ naive T cells. These receptors were collected from a human donor in good health. Some libraries in this study had Jurkat cell RNA spiked in.

This clonotype was picked up many times. This CDR3 is CASSQDWQYEQYF. The CDR3 DNA reads TGCGCCAGCAGCCAAGATTGGCAGTACGAGCAGTACTTC. This chain connects TRBV4-3 to TRBJ2-7; D is undetermined. The CDR3 is 13 residues long. The V and J ends lost 0 bases and 4 bases respectively, with 7 bases between them. Per germline, CDR1 LGHNA and CDR2 YSLEER.

In this sample, this clonotype turned up many times. The rearrangement joins TRBV3-1 to TRBJ2-3; D not certain. The CDR3 length is 14 residues. The germline V gene has CDR1 LGHDT and CDR2 YNNKEL (reference sequence). V shed 1 base and J shed 0 bases, with 5 bases lying between them. CDR3 DNA: TGTGCCAGCAGCCAAGTCCAAAGCACAGATACGCAGTATTTT. It yields the protein CASSQVQSTDTQYF.

This sequence joins TRBV28 and TRBJ1-1; no clear D gene. The CDR3 has 12 residues. V shed 3 bases and J shed 8 bases, with 10 bases lying between them. Germline values: CDR1 MDHEN, CDR2 SYDVKM. CDR3 sequence (DNA): TGTGCCAGCAGTTTCCAGACGCAGGAAGCTTTCTTT. This translates into CASSFQTQEAFF. Full variable domain (outside the CDR3, taken from reference TRBV28 and TRBJ1-1): DVKVTQSSRYLVKRTGEKVFLECVQDMDHENMFWYRQDPGLGLRLIYFSYDVKMKEKGDIPEGYSVSREKKERFSLILESASTNQTSMYLCASSFQTQEAFFGQGTRLTVV.

This clonotype was counted only a few times. The chain joins TRBV4-3 to TRBJ2-3; D is perhaps TRBD1 (6 bases). The CDR3 covers 16 residues. The germline gives CDR1 LGHNA, CDR2 YSLEER. The germline V and J ends were trimmed by 0 bases and 6 bases, with 16 bases remaining between them. CDR3 loop: CASSQEKQGLTDTQYF. The DNA for the CDR3 is TGCGCCAGCAGCCAAGAAAAACAGGGATTAACGGATACGCAGTATTTT.

This clonotype was seen repeatedly, ten times or more. The chain uses TRBV6-2 or TRBV6-3 and TRBJ1-1; 7 positions agree with TRBD1. With V trimmed by 4 bases and J by 10 bases, 12 bases remained unmatched. Germline values: CDR1 MNHEY, CDR2 SVGEGT. CDR3 size: 14 residues. CDR3 protein: CASSFAVTGAGAFF. CDR3 nucleotides: TGTGCCAGCAGTTTCGCGGTCACAGGGGCGGGAGCTTTCTTT.

In its sample, this clonotype was seen many times. The V and J genes are TRBV6-1 and TRBJ1-1; 8 bases are shared with TRBD1. The J segment lost 6 bases and the V segment lost 8 bases, leaving 8 bases of the junction unmatched. The CDR3 consists of 13 residues. CDR1 and CDR2 from the germline V gene are MNHNS and SASEGT. CDR3 loop: CASSPGGRSEAFF. The CDR3, as DNA: TGTGCCAGCTCTCCAGGGGGCAGGTCTGAAGCTTTCTTT.

In its sample, this clonotype was seen many times. The chain is built from TRBV24-1 and TRBJ2-3; D is unresolved. Germline CDR1 KGHDR, CDR2 SFDVKD. This CDR3 comprises 13 residues. V gave up 3 bases and J gave up 2 bases, with 5 bases separating them. The CDR3 nucleotides are TGTGCCACCAGTGATACTTACACAGATACGCAGTATTTT. It encodes CATSDTYTDTQYF.

This clonotype was seen a few times. V is TRBV7-6 and J is TRBJ1-1; D not resolved. Trimming shortened V by 6 bases and J by 6 bases, and 8 bases separated the two germline ends. From germline, CDR1 is SGHVS and CDR2 FNYEAQ. This CDR3 region has 11 residues. CDR3 sequence: CASRTGSEAFF. The CDR3 DNA sequence: TGTGCCAGCAGAACCGGGTCTGAAGCTTTCTTT.

This clonotype turned up a few times. The chain employs TRBV4-3 and TRBJ2-7; the match to TRBD2 covers 9 bases. The CDR3 runs 16 residues. Germline V gene data show CDR1 as LGHNA and CDR2 as YSLEER. V lost 0 bases and J lost 5; bases outside the gene matches: 8. This CDR3 is CASSQDYASGDHEQYF. In DNA form, the CDR3 reads TGCGCCAGCAGCCAAGATTACGCTAGCGGGGACCACGAGCAGTACTTC.

This clonotype has at least ten counts. The chain links TRBV5-1 to TRBJ2-3; 7 bases map to TRBD2. Germline-derived CDR1 and CDR2 are SGHRS and YFSETQ. The CDR3 consists of 14 residues. J gave up 5 bases and V 0 bases, and 3 bases lay outside the gene matches. CDR3 protein: CASSLETGGDTQYF. The CDR3 nucleotides are TGCGCCAGCAGCTTGGAGACGGGAGGAGATACGCAGTATTTT.

As for this clonotype: A much larger clone lies one base from this, so it may be a read error. The chain uses TRBV12-3 or TRBV12-4 and TRBJ2-3, with D possibly TRBD2 on 5 matching bases. CDR3 size: 14 residues. CDR3 amino acids: CASSPFGSTDTQCF. CDR3 nucleotide sequence: TGTGCCAGCAGCCCCTTTGGGAGCACAGATACGCAGTGTTTT.

This clonotype turned up a few times. The V call is TRBV4-1, the J call TRBJ2-5; no reliable D call. This CDR3 contains 14 residues. CDR1 MGHRA and CDR2 YSYEKL come from the germline V gene. V shed 0 bases and J shed 2 bases, with 7 bases lying between them. The CDR3 loop is CASSQEISQETQYF. The CDR3 coding sequence is TGCGCCAGCAGCCAAGAAATCAGTCAAGAGACCCAGTACTTC.

This chain connects TRBV19 to TRBJ1-4, with no clear D. V dropped 4 bases and J dropped 3 bases, with 24 bases sitting between them. This CDR3 has 19 residues. Per the germline V gene, CDR1 is LNHDA and CDR2 is SQIVND (reference sequence). As DNA, the CDR3 is TGTGCCAGTAGTACTCGTGGGGAGGCGCCATTCTGGCCTAATGAAAAACTGTTTTTT. This encodes CASSTRGEAPFWPNEKLFF.

This clonotype was detected ten times or more. V is TRBV5-6 and J is TRBJ2-3, with D maybe TRBD2 (5 bases). Germline V CDR1 and CDR2: SGHDT, YYEEEE. Trimming cost V 0 bases and J 6 bases, with 14 bases left between them. CDR3 size: 15 residues. CDR3: CASSLGYRRIDTQYF. In DNA form, the CDR3 reads TGTGCCAGCAGCTTGGGCTACCGGAGGATCGATACGCAGTATTTT. Full variable domain (rest looked up from reference TRBV5-6 and TRBJ2-3): DAGVTQSPTHLIKTRGQQVTLRCSPKSGHDTVSWYQQALGQGPQFIFQYYEEEERQRGNFPDRFSGHQFPNYSSELNVNALLLGDSALYLCASSLGYRRIDTQYFGPGTRLTVL.

This clonotype was found a few times. The chain is built from TRBV6-2 or TRBV6-3 and TRBJ2-2; TRBD2 agrees at 7 bases. Trimming took 5 bases from V and 1 from J; bases not matched to a gene: 4. The CDR3 has 15 amino acids. Germline CDR1 MNHEY, CDR2 SVGEGT. The CDR3 here is CASSLTSENTGELFF. CDR3 nucleotides: TGTGCCAGCAGTCTAACTAGCGAGAACACCGGGGAGCTGTTTTTT.

Only a few counts were recorded for this clonotype. The chain links TRBV6-2 or TRBV6-3 to TRBJ2-1; 7 bases agree with TRBD2. This CDR3 is built from 16 residues. Germline-derived CDR1 and CDR2 are MNHEY and SVGEGT. The ends lost 0 bases at V and 8 bases at J; junction bases unmatched: 10. The CDR3 DNA reads as TGTGCCAGCAGTTACTCGACGGGCGGGAGCTCGGATGAGCAGTTCTTC. It translates to CASSYSTGGSSDEQFF.

V usage is TRBV6-5 and J usage is TRBJ2-2; D remains unclear. The V gene lost 2 bases and the J gene lost 2 bases, with 9 bases spanning the gap. The CDR3 has 15 residues. The germline CDR1 and CDR2 sequences are MNHEY and SVGAGI. The CDR3 region is CASSYGYINTGELFF. In DNA form, the CDR3 reads TGTGCCAGCAGTTACGGCTACATAAACACCGGGGAGCTGTTTTTT.

This clonotype was seen more than once but under ten times. The rearrangement links TRBV6-4 to TRBJ1-5, with a possible D match to TRBD1 (6 bases). Trimming cost V 5 bases and J 0 bases, with 11 bases left between them. The CDR3 runs 15 residues. The germline V gene has CDR1 MRHNA and CDR2 SNTAGT. CDR3 nucleotides: TGTGCCAGCAGTTGCCGGGACAATAGCAATCAGCCCCAGCATTTT. Translation gives CASSCRDNSNQPQHF.

This clonotype was counted between two and nine times. Relative to the germline gene, one junction end is altered; a read error may explain this. The rearrangement links TRBV6-5 to TRBJ1-1; the D gene is possibly TRBD1 (5 bases). The CDR3 totals 15 residues. Looked up from germline, CDR1 is MNHEY and CDR2 is SVGAGI. The chain's CDR3 is CAGSYRGGSDTEAFF. The CDR3 nucleotides are TGTGCCGGCAGTTACCGCGGGGGGTCGGACACTGAAGCTTTCTTT.

As for this clonotype: A clone one base away is much larger, so this may be a read error. The rearrangement joins TRBV5-3 to TRBJ2-7, with 7 bases matching TRBD1. TRBV5-3 falls under the ORF class, with uncertain function. V was clipped by 8 bases and J by 3 bases; unmatched bases: 8. The CDR3 length is 13 residues. The chain's CDR3 is CASSLTGYYEQYF. DNA for the CDR3: TGTGCCAGCAGCCTGACAGGGTACTACGAGCAGTACTTC.

The genes are TRBV12-3 or TRBV12-4 and TRBJ2-6; D remains unclear. The CDR3 covers 14 residues. V was pared by 3 bases and J by 0 bases, with 3 bases between. CDR3 sequence: CASSLRSGANVLTF. CDR3 sequence (DNA): TGTGCCAGCAGTTTGCGCTCTGGGGCCAACGTCCTGACTTTC.

This sequence joins TRBV4-1 and TRBJ1-3; 7 positions agree with TRBD1. With 1 base clipped from V and 3 bases from J, the junction kept 3 bases outside the gene matches. This CDR3 has 15 residues. The germline V gene has CDR1 MGHRA and CDR2 YSYEKL. CDR3 DNA sequence: TGCGCCAGCAGCCAAGTAGGGGGCTATGGAAACACCATATATTTT. This codes for CASSQVGGYGNTIYF.

This chain links TRBV6-2 or TRBV6-3 with TRBJ2-7, with TRBD2 matching over 10 bases. CDR1 is MNHEY and CDR2 is SVGEGT in the germline V gene. The CDR3 covers 16 residues. V was clipped by 4 bases and J by 2 bases; unmatched bases: 8. The CDR3 DNA reads TGTGCCAGCAGTTCCCTCGTTAGCGGGAGGACCTACGAGCAGTACTTC. It translates to CASSSLVSGRTYEQYF.

This clonotype showed up just a few times. The rearrangement uses TRBV20-1 and TRBJ2-1; D possibly matches TRBD1 or TRBD2 (6 bases each). Germline V gene lookup returns CDR1 DFQATT and CDR2 SNEGSKA (reference sequence). The CDR3 is 16 amino acids. Deletions cut 0 bases from V and 4 bases from J, with 16 bases between. CDR3 residues: CSARDLRGVGYNEQFF. CDR3 nucleotides: TGCAGTGCTAGAGATTTGAGGGGGGTGGGATACAATGAGCAGTTCTTC.

The table lists this clonotype with many counts. The chain combines TRBV5-1 with TRBJ2-5, with D unresolved. V gave up 2 bases and J gave up 0 bases, with 8 bases separating them. The CDR3 consists of 14 residues. CDR1 is SGHRS and CDR2 is YFSETQ in the germline V gene. The CDR3 protein is CASSFDGNQETQYF. CDR3 nucleotides: TGCGCCAGCAGCTTTGATGGTAACCAAGAGACCCAGTACTTC.

This rearrangement joins TRBV19 to TRBJ1-5, with D unresolved. The CDR3 totals 13 residues. V was pared by 8 bases and J by 3 bases, with 11 bases between. From germline, CDR1 is LNHDA and CDR2 SQIVND (reference sequence). CDR3 DNA: TGTGCCAGTTCTCTTTATATCAATCAGCCCCAGCATTTT. Its protein is CASSLYINQPQHF.

This clonotype was recorded a few times. The chain couples TRBV6-5 to TRBJ2-2; 8 positions agree with TRBD1. The V gene's germline CDR1 is MNHEY and CDR2 SVGAGI. This CDR3 region has 14 residues. J gave up 6 bases and V 2 bases, and 2 bases lay outside the gene matches. The DNA of the CDR3 is TGTGCCAGCAGTTACCAGGGGGCCGCCGGGGAGCTGTTTTTT. This codes for CASSYQGAAGELFF.

The table lists this clonotype with a few counts. The chain combines TRBV15 with TRBJ2-2, with 9 bases fitting TRBD1. The CDR3 runs 15 residues. Germline V gene lookup returns CDR1 LNHNV and CDR2 YYDKDF (reference sequence). The junction had 4 bases not matched to a gene; V was cut back by 4 bases and J by 4 bases. CDR3: CATSKDRGATGELFF. DNA of the CDR3: TGTGCCACCAGCAAGGACAGGGGTGCCACCGGGGAGCTGTTTTTT.

This clonotype occurred many times. The chain uses TRBV29-1 and TRBJ1-1; unclear D gene. V was clipped by 5 bases and J by 0 bases, with 4 bases between them. The CDR3 has 11 amino acids. In germline, CDR1 is SQVTM, CDR2 ANQGSEA. Written as DNA, the CDR3 is TGCAGCGTTTATATGAACACTGAAGCTTTCTTT. Translating gives CSVYMNTEAFF. Variable domain in full (rest from reference TRBV29-1 and TRBJ1-1): SAVISQKPSRDICQRGTSLTIQCQVDSQVTMMFWYRQQPGQSLTLIATANQGSEATYESGFVIDKFPISRPNLTFSTLTVSNMSPEDSSIYLCSVYMNTEAFFGQGTRLTVV.